The 8 T cell receptor beta chains reported below all come from one sample, sequenced in a study of cytomegalovirus exposure and HLA in healthy donors. The method was immunoSEQ multiplex PCR; TCRdb's version includes in-frame clones alone and lacks a portion of them. The sample has roughly 130,000 clones; 75% to 90% are singletons. The material sequenced was PBMCs. These receptors all come from a woman under 30 in good health and CMV-seropositive.

The rearrangement links TRBV7-9 to TRBJ1-6; D gene ambiguous. Trimming shortened V by 3 bases and J by 2 bases, and 5 bases separated the two germline ends. The CDR3 loop spans 14 amino acids. Germline V gives CDR1 SEHNR, CDR2 FQNEAQ (reference sequence). The CDR3 here is CASSFGAYNSPLHF. In DNA form, the CDR3 reads TGTGCCAGCAGCTTCGGGGCCTATAATTCACCCCTCCACTTT.

The rearrangement links TRBV28 to TRBJ2-5, with TRBD2 matching over 13 bases. Germline V CDR1 and CDR2: MDHEN, SYDVKM. Losses at the gene ends were 4 bases for V and 2 bases for J; bases not matched to a gene: 10. The CDR3 runs to 18 residues. The DNA of the CDR3 is TGTGCCAGCAGTTCGGGTGGGGTGACTAGCGGGGGGCAAGAGACCCAGTACTTC. Translating gives CASSSGGVTSGGQETQYF. Based on the CDR3 plus reference TRBV28 and TRBJ2-5, the full variable domain is DVKVTQSSRYLVKRTGEKVFLECVQDMDHENMFWYRQDPGLGLRLIYFSYDVKMKEKGDIPEGYSVSREKKERFSLILESASTNQTSMYLCASSSGGVTSGGQETQYFGPGTRLLVL.

The chain joins TRBV4-3 to TRBJ2-5, with 8 bases identical to TRBD1. The CDR3 spans 16 residues. J gave up 9 bases and V 0 bases, and 12 bases lay outside the gene matches. From germline, CDR1 is LGHNA and CDR2 YSLEER. CDR3 in DNA: TGCGCCAGCAGCCAAGAGGCAGGGGGCCCAACCAAGCCCCAGTACTTC. Translation gives CASSQEAGGPTKPQYF.

This chain links TRBV5-1 with TRBJ1-6, with a possible D match to TRBD1 (6 bases). There are 15 residues in the CDR3. Germline lookup yields CDR1 SGHRS and CDR2 YFSETQ. V was shortened by 5 bases and J by 8 bases, with 17 bases between the two germline ends. The CDR3 loop reads CASSRGHLRDSPLHF. In nucleotides, the CDR3 is TGCGCCAGCAGTAGGGGACACCTGAGAGATTCACCCCTCCACTTT.

The rearrangement links TRBV4-1 to TRBJ2-1; 8 bases line up with TRBD2. The germline V gene has CDR1 MGHRA and CDR2 YSYEKL. J lost 4 bases, V lost 6 bases, and 2 bases had no gene match. The length of the CDR3 is 13 residues. The DNA of the CDR3 is TGCGCCAGCAGAGCGGGGGCTTACAATGAGCAGTTCTTC. Its translation: CASRAGAYNEQFF.

This chain links TRBV7-2 with TRBJ2-2; 11 nucleotides line up with TRBD2. CDR3 length: 16 amino acids. V lost 1 base to trimming and J lost 7 bases; unmatched junction nucleotides: 5. The germline CDR1 and CDR2 sequences are SGHTA and FQGNSA. CDR3 region: CASSLGSGGAHGELFF. As DNA, the CDR3 is TGTGCCAGCAGCTTAGGTAGCGGGGGGGCACACGGGGAGCTGTTTTTT.

J is TRBJ2-1 and V is TRBV10-2; TRBD2 aligns across 11 bases. CDR3 length: 14 residues. CDR1 and CDR2 (germline): WSHSY, SAAADI. Germline trimming cut 9 bases from V and 7 bases from J; bases unmatched to any gene: 8. The CDR3 DNA reads as TGCGCCAGTCTTAGCGGGGGGGCCGGGAATGAGCAGTTCTTC. Protein product: CASLSGGAGNEQFF.

J is TRBJ1-2 and V is TRBV28; the match to TRBD1 covers 8 bases. This CDR3 comprises 16 residues. Germline CDR1 is MDHEN and CDR2 is SYDVKM. Trimming cost V 3 bases and J 6 bases; bases outside gene matches: 12. Here the CDR3 DNA reads TGTGCCAGCAGTTTCCGCCCGAGCAGGGGGCGTGATGGCTACACCTTC. Its translation: CASSFRPSRGRDGYTF.